This TCR beta chain was captured in a study of beta chain features in type 1 diabetes. Expressed TCRB transcripts were sequenced, since all the RNA that had been isolated was reverse transcribed. Profiling relied on immunoSEQ multiplex PCR, and the TCRdb table lists in-frame clones only, not all of them. The table has 250,000 to 350,000 clones, 14% seen once. Study-level points and caveats: Patients with Type 1 diabetes showed moderately but significantly shorter TCRB CDR3s in all four CD4+ subsets. Short templates might get an advantage during PCR, and this would be equal in patients and controls. The naive, central memory and Treg TCRB repertoires of patients appeared to be more similar to one another than those of healthy donors. Patients with type 1 diabetes carried fewer insertions and had more deletions at their VDJ junctions.

Only a few counts were recorded for this clone. Its specificity is not known. Via the markers CD45RO/CCR7/CD25/CD127/CD95/CD27, stem cell-like memory, regulatory, central memory and naive CD4+ cells were sorted. The CDR3 is made up of 15 amino acids. The ends lost 2 bases at V and 8 bases at J; junction bases unmatched: 4. Germline CDR1 reads SGHTA; CDR2 reads FQGNSA. The source of this sequence is a man under 40 with type 1 diabetes. This sequence joins TRBV7-2 and TRBJ2-1; 12 bases match TRBD2. Sequencing was carried out using naive CD4+ T cells from blood. The CDR3, as DNA: TGTGCCAGCAGCTTAAGACTAGCGGGAGATTATGAGCAGTTCTTC. Translated, it gives CASSLRLAGDYEQFF.